This T cell receptor beta chain is drawn from a study of shared clonotypes between healthy human individuals. The data were produced by immunoSEQ multiplex PCR, yet TCRdb's version contains in-frame clones alone and is incomplete. The profile shows some 2 million clones, approximately 94% of them singletons. Naive CD8 isolation took CD45RO-negative cells positively selected for CCR7 and excluded terminally differentiated effector memory CD45RA+ cells. Sequencing was carried out using naive CD8+ T cells sorted from blood. The clonotype originates from a man aged 18 to 35 in good health.

CDR3 coding DNA: TGTGCCAGCATCTCAACAATGCGTCCGAATGAGCAGTTCTTC. As protein: CASISTMRPNEQFF. The chain couples TRBV5-6 to TRBJ2-1; D gene unclear. The CDR3 runs 14 residues. Germline CDR1 and CDR2: SGHDT and YYEEEE. V lost 6 bases to trimming and J lost 7 bases, with 17 bases between them.